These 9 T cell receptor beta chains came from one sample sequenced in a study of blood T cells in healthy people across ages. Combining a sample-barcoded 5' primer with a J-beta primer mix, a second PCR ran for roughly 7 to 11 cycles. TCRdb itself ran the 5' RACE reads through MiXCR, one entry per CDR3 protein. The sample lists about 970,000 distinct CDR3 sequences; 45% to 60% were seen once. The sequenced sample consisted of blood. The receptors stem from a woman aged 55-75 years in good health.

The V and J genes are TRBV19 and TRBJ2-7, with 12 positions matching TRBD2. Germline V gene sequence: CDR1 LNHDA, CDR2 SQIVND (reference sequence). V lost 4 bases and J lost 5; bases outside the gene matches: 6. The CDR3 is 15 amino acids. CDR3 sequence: CASSTTSGSRNEQYF. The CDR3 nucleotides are TGTGCCAGTAGTACGACTAGCGGGAGTAGGAACGAGCAGTACTTC. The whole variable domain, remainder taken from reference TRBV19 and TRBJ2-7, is DGGITQSPKYLFRKEGQNVTLSCEQNLNHDAMYWYRQDPGQGLRLIYYSQIVNDFQKGDIAEGYSVSREKKESFPLTVTSAQKNPTAFYLCASSTTSGSRNEQYFGPGTRLTVT.

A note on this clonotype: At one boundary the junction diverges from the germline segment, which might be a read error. The CDR3: CASSWDSSCEQYF. CDR3 sequence (DNA): TGTGCCAGCAGCTGGGACTCCTCCTGCGAGCAGTACTTC. The chain has TRBV5-6 and TRBJ2-7; perhaps TRBD2 as D (6 bases). Looked up from germline, CDR1 is SGHDT and CDR2 is YYEEEE. The CDR3 extends over 13 amino acids.

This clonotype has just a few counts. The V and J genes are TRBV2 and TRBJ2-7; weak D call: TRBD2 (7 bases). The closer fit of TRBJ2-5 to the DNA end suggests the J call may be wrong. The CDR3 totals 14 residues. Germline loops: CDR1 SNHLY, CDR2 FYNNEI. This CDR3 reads CASSVARGGETQYF. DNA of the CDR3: TGTGCCAGCAGTGTAGCCAGGGGAGGGGAGACCCAGTACTTC.

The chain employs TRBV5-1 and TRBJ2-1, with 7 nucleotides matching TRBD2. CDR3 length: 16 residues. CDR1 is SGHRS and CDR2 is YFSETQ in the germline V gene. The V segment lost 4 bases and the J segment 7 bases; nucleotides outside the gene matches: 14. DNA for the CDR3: TGCGCCAGCAGCCTCCGAGCGGGAAGGAGGTTGAATGAGCAGTTCTTC. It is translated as CASSLRAGRRLNEQFF.

The chain's CDR3 is CASTDWYQQYF. The CDR3 bases are TGTGCCAGCACCGATTGGTACCAGCAGTACTTC. This rearrangement joins TRBV27 to TRBJ2-7; D is unclear. The CDR3 runs to 11 residues. Germline CDR1 and CDR2: MNHEY and SMNVEV (reference sequence). V was shortened by 7 bases and J by 8 bases, with 12 bases between the two germline ends.

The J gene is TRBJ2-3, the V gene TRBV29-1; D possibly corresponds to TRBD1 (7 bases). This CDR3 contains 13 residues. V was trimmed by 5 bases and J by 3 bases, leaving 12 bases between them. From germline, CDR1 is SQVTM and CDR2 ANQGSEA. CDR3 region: CSVRQGGTDTQYF. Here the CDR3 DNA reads TGCAGCGTTCGGCAGGGGGGAACAGATACGCAGTATTTT.

CDR3: CASSHRALSSDTQYF. The CDR3 DNA reads as TGTGCCAGCAGCCACAGGGCCCTTAGCTCAGATACGCAGTATTTT. The chain uses TRBV27 and TRBJ2-3; perhaps TRBD1 as D (6 bases). Looked up from germline, CDR1 is MNHEY and CDR2 is SMNVEV (reference sequence). CDR3 length: 15 amino acids. Trimming took off 6 bases at V and 4 bases at J, with 17 bases between the two ends.

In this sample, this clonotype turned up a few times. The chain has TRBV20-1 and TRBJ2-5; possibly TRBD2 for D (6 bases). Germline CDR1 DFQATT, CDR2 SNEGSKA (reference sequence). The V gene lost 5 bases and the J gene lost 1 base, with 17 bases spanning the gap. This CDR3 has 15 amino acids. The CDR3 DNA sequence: TGCAGTGCTGGGGTTTCGGGAGACACCCAAGAGACCCAGTACTTC. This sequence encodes CSAGVSGDTQETQYF.

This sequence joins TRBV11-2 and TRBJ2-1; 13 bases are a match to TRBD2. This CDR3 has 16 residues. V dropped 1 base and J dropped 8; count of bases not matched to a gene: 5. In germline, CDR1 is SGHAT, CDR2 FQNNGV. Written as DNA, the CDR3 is TGTGCCAGCAGCTTAGCTACTAGCGGGAGGGCCGATGAGCAGTTCTTC. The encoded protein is CASSLATSGRADEQFF.